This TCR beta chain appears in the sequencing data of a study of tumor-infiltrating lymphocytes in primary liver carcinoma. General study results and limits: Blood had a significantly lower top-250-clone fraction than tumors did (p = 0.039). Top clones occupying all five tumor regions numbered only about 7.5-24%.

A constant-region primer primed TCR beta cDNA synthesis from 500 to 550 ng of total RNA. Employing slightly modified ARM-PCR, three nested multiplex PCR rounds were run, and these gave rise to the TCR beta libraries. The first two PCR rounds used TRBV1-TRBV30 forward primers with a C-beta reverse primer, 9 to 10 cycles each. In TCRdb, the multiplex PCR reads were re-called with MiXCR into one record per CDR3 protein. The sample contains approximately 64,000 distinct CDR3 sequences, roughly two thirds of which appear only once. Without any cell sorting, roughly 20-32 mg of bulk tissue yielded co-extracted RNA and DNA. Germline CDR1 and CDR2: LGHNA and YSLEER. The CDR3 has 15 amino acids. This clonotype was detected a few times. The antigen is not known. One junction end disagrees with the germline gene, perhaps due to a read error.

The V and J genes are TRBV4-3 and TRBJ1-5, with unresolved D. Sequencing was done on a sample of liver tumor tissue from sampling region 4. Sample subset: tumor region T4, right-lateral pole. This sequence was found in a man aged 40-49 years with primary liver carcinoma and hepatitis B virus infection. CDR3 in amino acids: CATSQDRFGPQSQHF. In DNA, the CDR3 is TGCGCCACCAGCCAAGATCGGTTTGGTCCTCAGTCCCAGCATTTT.